This T cell receptor beta chain was found in a study of blood T cells in healthy people across ages. General study points: Strongly correlated with naive T cell percentage was TCR beta diversity. A greater number of naive CD4+ cells and higher diversity distinguished long-lived donors from aged donors.

Note on this clonotype: Its matching antigen is unknown.

Healthy Caucasian individuals from Russia aged about 6 to 90 were enrolled as donors. Staff drew around 10 milliliters of peripheral blood from each donor. The CDR3 is 13 amino acids. The V gene's germline CDR1 is DFQATT and CDR2 SNEGSKA (reference sequence). A second roughly 7 to 12 cycle PCR used barcoded and J-beta primers. TCRdb called the 5' RACE reads again in MiXCR, with one record for every CDR3 protein. This table holds around 900,000 distinct CDR3 sequences, 51% found once. The chain couples TRBV20-1 to TRBJ2-5; D possibly corresponds to TRBD2 (6 bases). The end of the DNA fits TRBJ2-7 better, so the J call may be wrong. This TCR was recovered from an older woman in good health. Sequencing was carried out using blood. In nucleotides, the CDR3 is TGCAGTGCTAGGCGGGGAGAACCCTACGAGCAGTACTTC. It is translated as CSARRGEPYEQYF.